A single sample gave rise to the 24 T cell receptor beta chains below, sequenced in a study of blood T cell repertoires in COVID-19. The data were produced by immunoSEQ multiplex PCR, yet TCRdb's version contains in-frame clones alone and is incomplete. The sample holds about 270,000 clones; around 93% are singletons and the top ten take 2.8%. Specimen: PBMCs or T cells enriched from blood (not recorded which). These receptors all stem from a man aged 35 to 55 who had been exposed to COVID-19.

The chain combines TRBV9 with TRBJ2-7; 10 bases are a match to TRBD2. V was pared by 4 bases and J by 4 bases, with 2 bases of the junction left unmatched. Germline V gives CDR1 SGDLS, CDR2 YYNGEE. The CDR3 is 13 amino acids. The CDR3 DNA reads TGTGCCAGCAGCCCTAGCGGGGGATACGAGCAGTACTTC. Translating it yields CASSPSGGYEQYF.

In its sample, this clone was seen once. The chain has TRBV4-1 and TRBJ1-3, with TRBD1 matching 8 bases. V lost 0 bases, J lost 0 bases, and 4 bases stayed unmatched. The germline V gene encodes CDR1 MGHRA and CDR2 YSYEKL. This CDR3 comprises 17 residues. CDR3 nucleotide sequence: TGCGCCAGCAGCCAAGAGGGACAGGCCGACTCTGGAAACACCATATATTTT. This gives the protein CASSQEGQADSGNTIYF.

The V call is TRBV9, the J call TRBJ1-2, with 9 nucleotides matching TRBD1. J was trimmed by 4 bases and V by 3 bases; bases with no gene match: 7. The CDR3 is 15 amino acids. Germline CDR1 SGDLS, CDR2 YYNGEE. CDR3 coding DNA: TGTGCCAGCAGCGCTTCGGACAGGGGAGGCTATGGCTACACCTTC. Translation: CASSASDRGGYGYTF.

V and J are TRBV29-1 and TRBJ2-7; D call uncertain. Trimming left V 3 bases short and J 4 bases short, with 7 bases between. Looked up from germline, CDR1 is SQVTM and CDR2 is ANQGSEA. The CDR3 is 11 amino acids. The CDR3 coding sequence is TGCAGCGTTGAGAGAGGATACGAGCAGTACTTC. It codes for CSVERGYEQYF.

The chain couples TRBV5-1 to TRBJ2-1, with 7 positions matching TRBD2. This CDR3 is built from 16 residues. The germline V gene has CDR1 SGHRS and CDR2 YFSETQ. V was pared by 2 bases and J by 0 bases, with 5 bases of the junction left unmatched. The CDR3: CASSFPSGGSYNEQFF. DNA for the CDR3: TGCGCCAGCAGCTTCCCTAGCGGAGGCTCCTACAATGAGCAGTTCTTC.

The chain recombines TRBV7-8 with TRBJ1-3, with 7 bases matching TRBD1. The germline V gene encodes CDR1 SGHVS and CDR2 FQNEAQ. The CDR3 covers 15 residues. V lost 5 bases, J lost 7 bases, and 11 bases stayed unmatched. The CDR3 sequence: CASSHGTATQNTIYF. The CDR3 DNA reads as TGTGCCAGCAGCCACGGGACAGCCACCCAGAACACCATATATTTT.

The gene calls are TRBV7-9 and TRBJ2-3, with a tentative D call TRBD1 (5 bases). The CDR3 spans 14 residues. Trimming shortened V by 6 bases and J by 2 bases, and 12 bases separated the two germline ends. Germline values: CDR1 SEHNR, CDR2 FQNEAQ (reference sequence). DNA of the CDR3: TGTGCCAGCAGGAGGTACAGGTTCACAGATACGCAGTATTTT. Translating gives CASRRYRFTDTQYF.

The rearrangement links TRBV7-2 to TRBJ2-3; 8 positions match TRBD1. Germline CDR1 reads SGHTA; CDR2 reads FQGNSA. Losses at the gene ends were 5 bases for V and 7 bases for J; bases not matched to a gene: 17. The CDR3 has 17 residues. Here the CDR3 DNA reads TGTGCCAGCAGCCTTAGCCCCGGACAGGGTCTTCGCAATACGCAGTATTTT. It encodes CASSLSPGQGLRNTQYF. Looking up the rest from reference TRBV7-2 and TRBJ2-3 gives the full variable domain: GAGVSQSPSNKVTEKGKDVELRCDPISGHTALYWYRQSLGQGLEFLIYFQGNSAPDKSGLPSDRFSAERTGGSVSTLTIQRTQQEDSAVYLCASSLSPGQGLRNTQYFGPGTRLTVL.

The gene calls are TRBV7-9 and TRBJ2-7, with 9 bases identical to TRBD1. Germline assignment: CDR1 SEHNR and CDR2 FQNEAQ (reference sequence). Trimming removed 0 bases from V and 3 bases from J; junction bases left unmatched: 3. This CDR3 has 15 amino acids. CDR3 region: CASSLARGQGYEQYF. CDR3 coding DNA: TGTGCCAGCAGCTTAGCCAGGGGACAGGGCTACGAGCAGTACTTC. Together with reference TRBV7-9 and TRBJ2-7, the CDR3 gives the full variable domain: DTGVSQNPRHKITKRGQNVTFRCDPISEHNRLYWYRQTLGQGPEFLTYFQNEAQLEKSRLLSDRFSAERPKGSFSTLEIQRTEQGDSAMYLCASSLARGQGYEQYFGPGTRLTVT.

The rearrangement joins TRBV3-1 (or the pseudogene TRBV3-2) to TRBJ1-3; D remains ambiguous. Trimming removed 1 base at V and 1 base at J, with 5 bases between. The CDR3 length is 14 residues. Looked up from germline, CDR1 is LGHDT and CDR2 is YNNKEL (reference sequence). The CDR3: CASSQVLSGNTIYF. CDR3 DNA: TGTGCCAGCAGCCAAGTACTATCTGGAAACACCATATATTTT.

The genes are TRBV9 and TRBJ2-6; 9 nucleotides agree with TRBD1. The trim removed 3 bases at V and 3 bases at J, leaving 10 bases unmatched. Germline-derived CDR1 and CDR2 are SGDLS and YYNGEE. The length of the CDR3 is 18 residues. DNA of the CDR3: TGTGCCAGCAGCGGGGAGGGACAGGGAGTTTTTGGGGCCAACGTCCTGACTTTC. It is translated as CASSGEGQGVFGANVLTF.

The chain joins TRBV6-5 to TRBJ1-5; D gene uncertain. Deletions cut 5 bases from V and 0 bases from J, with 11 bases between. Germline lookup yields CDR1 MNHEY and CDR2 SVGAGI. The CDR3 is 15 residues long. The CDR3 region has the DNA TGTGCCAGCAGTCTTAGACGGAGTAGCAATCAGCCCCAGCATTTT. Its protein is CASSLRRSSNQPQHF.

This clone was recorded only once. The genes are TRBV5-1 and TRBJ2-1, with 8 bases that match TRBD2. The J segment lost 6 bases and the V segment lost 3 bases, leaving 17 bases of the junction unmatched. There are 18 residues in the CDR3. Germline CDR1 reads SGHRS; CDR2 reads YFSETQ. CDR3 DNA sequence: TGCGCCAGCAGCTACGGAGGGGCGGGGGGCGATACTTCCAATGAGCAGTTCTTC. The encoded protein is CASSYGGAGGDTSNEQFF.

The chain carries TRBV29-1 and TRBJ2-7, with 14 bases fitting TRBD2. V lost 7 bases to trimming and J lost 0 bases; unmatched junction nucleotides: 8. The germline V gene has CDR1 SQVTM and CDR2 ANQGSEA. This CDR3 has 16 residues. CDR3 bases: TGCAGCGCCCCGAAGACTAGCGGGAGGGCCTCCTACGAGCAGTACTTC. Residues: CSAPKTSGRASYEQYF.

This clone turned up a few times. V is TRBV5-1 and J is TRBJ2-2; TRBD1 agrees at 10 bases. CDR1 and CDR2 from the germline V gene are SGHRS and YFSETQ. The J segment lost 9 bases and the V segment lost 4 bases, leaving 12 bases of the junction unmatched. The CDR3 is 16 amino acids. CDR3 protein: CASSPSRTGGLWELFF. The CDR3 DNA reads TGCGCCAGCAGCCCCTCCCGGACAGGGGGTTTGTGGGAGCTGTTTTTT.

This chain joins TRBV6-5 and TRBJ1-3; 7 bases align to TRBD1. The V gene end was trimmed by 2 bases and the J gene end by 2 bases; junction bases not matched to a gene: 3. The CDR3 contains 15 residues. Germline V gene data show CDR1 as MNHEY and CDR2 as SVGAGI. The CDR3 sequence is CASSYGGTAGNTIYF. The CDR3, as DNA: TGTGCCAGCAGTTACGGGGGGACAGCTGGAAACACCATATATTTT.

This clone was picked up one time. The chain has TRBV9 and TRBJ2-1, with 7 bases lining up with TRBD2. Germline CDR1 reads SGDLS; CDR2 reads YYNGEE. V lost 4 bases and J lost 5; bases outside the gene matches: 12. This CDR3 comprises 16 residues. CDR3 region: CASSPLIGGGDNEQFF. In DNA, the CDR3 is TGTGCCAGCAGCCCCCTAATTGGGGGGGGTGACAATGAGCAGTTCTTC.

This sequence joins TRBV19 and TRBJ2-5, with D possibly being TRBD2 (5 bases). V was cut by 1 base and J by 2 bases, with 14 bases left in between. CDR3 length: 16 amino acids. From germline, CDR1 is LNHDA and CDR2 SQIVND (reference sequence). The CDR3 loop is CASSIAGNLVQETQYF. The CDR3 nucleotides are TGTGCCAGTAGTATAGCGGGAAACCTCGTACAAGAGACCCAGTACTTC.

This chain joins TRBV2 and TRBJ2-3, with a tentative D call TRBD2 (5 bases). Between the trimmed V and J ends, which lost 8 bases and 2 bases, there was a span of 11 bases. Germline assignment: CDR1 SNHLY and CDR2 FYNNEI. This CDR3 comprises 13 residues. This chain's CDR3 is CASGLGVTDTQYF. DNA of the CDR3: TGTGCCAGCGGTTTGGGAGTCACAGATACGCAGTATTTT.

V is TRBV28 and J is TRBJ1-2; D gene unclear. CDR3 length: 13 residues. In germline, CDR1 is MDHEN, CDR2 SYDVKM. The V end lost 3 bases, the J end lost 3 bases, and 8 bases lay between the germline ends. The CDR3 loop is CASSFGRHYGYTF. CDR3 sequence (DNA): TGTGCCAGCAGTTTCGGCAGGCACTATGGCTACACCTTC.

Written as DNA, the CDR3 is TGTGCCACCAGCAGAAGACTAGCGGGAAACAATGAGCAGTTCTTC. As protein: CATSRRLAGNNEQFF. This chain joins TRBV15 and TRBJ2-1, with 11 nucleotides matching TRBD2. Germline V CDR1 and CDR2: LNHNV, YYDKDF (reference sequence). V was clipped by 2 bases and J by 5 bases; unmatched bases: 2. This CDR3 has 15 amino acids.

The chain has TRBV12-3 or TRBV12-4 and TRBJ1-1; no definite D call. V lost 7 bases, J lost 10 bases, and 19 bases lay in between. This CDR3 region has 13 residues. The CDR3 DNA reads as TGTGCCAGCACAGGAGGGCCGCAGCCCCCAGCTTTCTTT. Its protein is CASTGGPQPPAFF.

The rearrangement links TRBV6-5 to TRBJ1-1; D may be TRBD1 (6 bases). With 1 base removed from V and 7 bases from J, the gap between germline ends came to 7 bases. Germline lookup yields CDR1 MNHEY and CDR2 SVGAGI. This CDR3 contains 12 residues. Here the CDR3 DNA reads TGTGCCAGCAGTTACTTACAGGGTGAAGCTTTCTTT. Its translation is CASSYLQGEAFF.

The chain combines TRBV5-1 with TRBJ1-1, with unresolved D. The CDR3 has 15 amino acids. Germline CDR1 and CDR2: SGHRS and YFSETQ. The germline V and J ends were trimmed by 0 bases and 0 bases, with 9 bases remaining between them. The chain's CDR3 is CASSLDVLMNTEAFF. The CDR3 DNA reads as TGCGCCAGCAGCTTGGACGTCCTAATGAACACTGAAGCTTTCTTT.